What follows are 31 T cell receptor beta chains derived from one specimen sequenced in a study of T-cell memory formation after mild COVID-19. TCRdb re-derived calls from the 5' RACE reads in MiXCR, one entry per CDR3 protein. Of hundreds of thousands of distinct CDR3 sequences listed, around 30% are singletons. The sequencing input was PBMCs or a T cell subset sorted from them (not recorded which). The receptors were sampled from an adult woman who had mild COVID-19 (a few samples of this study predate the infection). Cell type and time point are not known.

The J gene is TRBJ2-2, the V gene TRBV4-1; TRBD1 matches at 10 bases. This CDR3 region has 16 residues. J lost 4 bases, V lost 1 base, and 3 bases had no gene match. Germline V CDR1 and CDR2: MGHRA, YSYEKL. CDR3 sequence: CASSQAGQGSTGELFF. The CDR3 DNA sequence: TGCGCCAGCAGCCAAGCGGGACAGGGGTCCACCGGGGAGCTGTTTTTT.

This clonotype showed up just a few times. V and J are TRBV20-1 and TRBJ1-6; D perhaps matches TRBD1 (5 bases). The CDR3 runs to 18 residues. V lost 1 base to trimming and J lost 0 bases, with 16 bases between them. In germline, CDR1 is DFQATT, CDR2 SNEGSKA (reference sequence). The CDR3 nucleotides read TGCAGTGCTAGAGTGGGTGGCGCAGGGAGCTCCTATAATTCACCCCTCCACTTT. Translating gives CSARVGGAGSSYNSPLHF.

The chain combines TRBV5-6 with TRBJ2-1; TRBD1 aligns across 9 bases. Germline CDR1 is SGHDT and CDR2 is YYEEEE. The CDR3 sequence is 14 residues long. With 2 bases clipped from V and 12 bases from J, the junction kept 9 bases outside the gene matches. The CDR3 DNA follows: TGTGCCAGCAGCTTCGGGACAGGGATGGAGGGGCAGTTCTTC. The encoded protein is CASSFGTGMEGQFF.

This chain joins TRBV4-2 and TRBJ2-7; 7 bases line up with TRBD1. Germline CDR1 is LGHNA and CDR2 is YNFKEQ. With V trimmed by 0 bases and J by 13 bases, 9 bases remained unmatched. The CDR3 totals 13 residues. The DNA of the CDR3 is TGTGCCAGCAGCCAAGAAATTGACAGGGATCCCTACTTC. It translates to CASSQEIDRDPYF.

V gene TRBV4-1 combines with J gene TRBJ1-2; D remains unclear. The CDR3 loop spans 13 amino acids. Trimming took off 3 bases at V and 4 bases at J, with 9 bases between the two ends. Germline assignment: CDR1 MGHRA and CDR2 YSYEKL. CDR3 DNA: TGCGCCAGCAGCCAGGCGGCAGCCTATGGCTACACCTTC. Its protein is CASSQAAAYGYTF.

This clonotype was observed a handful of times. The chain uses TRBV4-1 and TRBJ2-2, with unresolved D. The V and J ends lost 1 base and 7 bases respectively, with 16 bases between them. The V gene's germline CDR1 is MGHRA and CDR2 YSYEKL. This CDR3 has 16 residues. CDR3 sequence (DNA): TGCGCCAGCAGCCAAGGGGCCCAAGGACGTAGCGGGGAGCTGTTTTTT. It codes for CASSQGAQGRSGELFF.

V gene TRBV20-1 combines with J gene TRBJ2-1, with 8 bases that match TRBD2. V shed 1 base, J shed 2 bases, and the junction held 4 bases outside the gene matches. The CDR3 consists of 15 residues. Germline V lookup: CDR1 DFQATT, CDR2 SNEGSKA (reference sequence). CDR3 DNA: TGCAGTGCTAGAGGGGCGGGGGGCCCCTACAATGAGCAGTTCTTC. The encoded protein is CSARGAGGPYNEQFF.

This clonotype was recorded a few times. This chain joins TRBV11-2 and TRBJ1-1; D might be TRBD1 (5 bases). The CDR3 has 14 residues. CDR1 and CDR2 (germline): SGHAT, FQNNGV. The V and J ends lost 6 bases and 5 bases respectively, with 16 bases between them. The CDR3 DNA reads TGTGCCAGCAGACGACTGCAGGGCCGAACTGAAGCTTTCTTT. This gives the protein CASRRLQGRTEAFF.

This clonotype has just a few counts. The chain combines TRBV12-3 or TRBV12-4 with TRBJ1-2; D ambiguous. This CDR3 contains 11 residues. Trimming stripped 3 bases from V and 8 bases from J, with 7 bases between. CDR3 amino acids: CASSFRAGYTF. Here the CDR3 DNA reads TGTGCCAGCAGTTTTCGCGCGGGCTACACCTTC.

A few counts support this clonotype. CDR3 amino acids: CASSPLGGAGYTEAFF. DNA for the CDR3: TGTGCCAGCAGTCCCCTCGGGGGCGCCGGGTACACTGAAGCTTTCTTT. V and J are TRBV12-3 or TRBV12-4 and TRBJ1-1; D perhaps matches TRBD1 (6 bases). Between the trimmed V and J ends, which lost 5 bases and 3 bases, there was a span of 19 bases. CDR3 length: 16 amino acids.

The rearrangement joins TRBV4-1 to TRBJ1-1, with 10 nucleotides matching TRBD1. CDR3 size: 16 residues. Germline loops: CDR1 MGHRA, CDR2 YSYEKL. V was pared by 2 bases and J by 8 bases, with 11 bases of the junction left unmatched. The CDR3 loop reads CASSQHRGQGPREAFF. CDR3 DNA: TGCGCCAGCAGCCAACATAGGGGACAGGGGCCCCGGGAAGCTTTCTTT.

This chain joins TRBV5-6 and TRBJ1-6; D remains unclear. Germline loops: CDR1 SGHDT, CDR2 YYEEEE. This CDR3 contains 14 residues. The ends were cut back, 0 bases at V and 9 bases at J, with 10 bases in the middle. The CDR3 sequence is CASSLGGRFSPLHF. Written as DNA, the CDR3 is TGTGCCAGCAGCTTGGGTGGCAGGTTTTCACCCCTCCACTTT.

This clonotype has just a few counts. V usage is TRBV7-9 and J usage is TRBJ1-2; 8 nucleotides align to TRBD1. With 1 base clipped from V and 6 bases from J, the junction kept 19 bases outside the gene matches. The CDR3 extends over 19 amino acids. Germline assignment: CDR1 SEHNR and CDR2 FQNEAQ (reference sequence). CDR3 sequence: CASSLESVIGDRTLHGYTF. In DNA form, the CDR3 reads TGTGCCAGCAGCTTAGAGTCCGTCATAGGGGACAGGACCCTTCATGGCTACACCTTC.

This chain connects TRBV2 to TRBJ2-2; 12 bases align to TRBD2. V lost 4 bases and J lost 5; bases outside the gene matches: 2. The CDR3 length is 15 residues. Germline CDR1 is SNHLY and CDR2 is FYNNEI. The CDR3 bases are TGTGCCAGCAGTGCTAGCGGGAGGGTGACCGGGGAGCTGTTTTTT. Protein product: CASSASGRVTGELFF.

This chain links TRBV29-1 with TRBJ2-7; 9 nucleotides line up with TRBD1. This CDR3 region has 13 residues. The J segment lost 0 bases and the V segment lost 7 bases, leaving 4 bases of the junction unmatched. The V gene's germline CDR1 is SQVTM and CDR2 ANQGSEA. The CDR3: CSARQGGSYEQYF. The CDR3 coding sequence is TGCAGCGCCAGACAGGGGGGCTCCTACGAGCAGTACTTC.

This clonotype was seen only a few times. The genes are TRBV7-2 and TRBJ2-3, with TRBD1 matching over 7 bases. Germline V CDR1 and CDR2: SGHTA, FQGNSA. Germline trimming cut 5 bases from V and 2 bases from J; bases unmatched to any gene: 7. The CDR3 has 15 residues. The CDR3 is CASSPRQGPTDTQYF. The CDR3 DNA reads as TGTGCCAGCAGCCCGAGACAGGGTCCCACAGATACGCAGTATTTT.

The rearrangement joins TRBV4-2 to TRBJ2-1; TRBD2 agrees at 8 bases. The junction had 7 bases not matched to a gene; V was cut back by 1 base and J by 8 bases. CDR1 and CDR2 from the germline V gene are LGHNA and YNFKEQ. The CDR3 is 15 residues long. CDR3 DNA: TGTGCCAGCAGCCAAGGAGCGGGGGCTTGGCATGAGCAGTTCTTC. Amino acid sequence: CASSQGAGAWHEQFF.

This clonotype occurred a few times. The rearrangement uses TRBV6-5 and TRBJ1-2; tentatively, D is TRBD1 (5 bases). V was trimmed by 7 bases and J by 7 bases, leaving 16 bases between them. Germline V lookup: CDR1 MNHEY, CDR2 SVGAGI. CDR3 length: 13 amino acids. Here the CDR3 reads CASTPGQAAGYTF. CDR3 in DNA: TGTGCCAGCACCCCTGGACAAGCGGCTGGCTACACCTTC.

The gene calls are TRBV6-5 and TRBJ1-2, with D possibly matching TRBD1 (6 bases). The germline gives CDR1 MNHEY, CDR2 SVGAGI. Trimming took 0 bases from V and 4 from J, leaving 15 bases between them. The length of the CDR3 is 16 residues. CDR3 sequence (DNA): TGTGCCAGCAGTTACTCGAACAGGGTGTGGGGCTATGGCTACACCTTC. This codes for CASSYSNRVWGYGYTF.

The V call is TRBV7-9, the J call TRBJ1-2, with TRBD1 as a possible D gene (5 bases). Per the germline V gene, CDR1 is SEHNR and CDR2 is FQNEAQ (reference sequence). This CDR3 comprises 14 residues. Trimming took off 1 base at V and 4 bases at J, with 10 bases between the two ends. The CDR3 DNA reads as TGTGCCAGCAGCTTAGATTTGGGGACCTATGGCTACACCTTC. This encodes CASSLDLGTYGYTF.

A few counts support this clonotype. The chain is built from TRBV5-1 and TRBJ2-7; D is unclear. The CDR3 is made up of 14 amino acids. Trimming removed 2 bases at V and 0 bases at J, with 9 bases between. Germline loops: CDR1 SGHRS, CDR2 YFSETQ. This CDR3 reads CASSLKGSSYEQYF. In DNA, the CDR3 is TGCGCCAGCAGCTTAAAAGGGTCCTCCTACGAGCAGTACTTC. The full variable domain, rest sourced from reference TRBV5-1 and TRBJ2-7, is KAGVTQTPRYLIKTRGQQVTLSCSPISGHRSVSWYQQTPGQGLQFLFEYFSETQRNKGNFPGRFSGRQFSNSRSEMNVSTLELGDSALYLCASSLKGSSYEQYFGPGTRLTVT.

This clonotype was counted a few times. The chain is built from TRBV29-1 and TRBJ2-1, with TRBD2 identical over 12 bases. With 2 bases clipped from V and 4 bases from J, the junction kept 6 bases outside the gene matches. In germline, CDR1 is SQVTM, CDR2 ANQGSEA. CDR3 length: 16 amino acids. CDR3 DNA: TGCAGCGTTGAACCTAGCGGGAGGGCCCTGTACAATGAGCAGTTCTTC. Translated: CSVEPSGRALYNEQFF.

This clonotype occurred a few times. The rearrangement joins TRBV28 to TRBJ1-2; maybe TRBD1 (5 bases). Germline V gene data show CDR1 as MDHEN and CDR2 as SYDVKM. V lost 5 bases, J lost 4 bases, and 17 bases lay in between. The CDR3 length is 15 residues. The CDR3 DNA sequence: TGTGCCAGCAGTACCCTCGGGGGGACCTCCTATGGCTACACCTTC. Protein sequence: CASSTLGGTSYGYTF.

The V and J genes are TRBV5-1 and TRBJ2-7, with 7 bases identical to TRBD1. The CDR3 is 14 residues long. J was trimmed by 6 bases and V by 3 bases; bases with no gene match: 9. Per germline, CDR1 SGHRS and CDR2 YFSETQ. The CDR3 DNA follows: TGCGCCAGCAGCTCCCGACAGGGTGGTTCCGAGCAGTACTTC. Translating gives CASSSRQGGSEQYF.

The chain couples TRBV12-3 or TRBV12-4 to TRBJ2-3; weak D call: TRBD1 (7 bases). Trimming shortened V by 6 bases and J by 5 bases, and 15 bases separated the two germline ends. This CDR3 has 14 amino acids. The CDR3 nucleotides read TGTGCCAGCAGCCCAGGGGGGCTGGGAGATACGCAGTATTTT. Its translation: CASSPGGLGDTQYF.

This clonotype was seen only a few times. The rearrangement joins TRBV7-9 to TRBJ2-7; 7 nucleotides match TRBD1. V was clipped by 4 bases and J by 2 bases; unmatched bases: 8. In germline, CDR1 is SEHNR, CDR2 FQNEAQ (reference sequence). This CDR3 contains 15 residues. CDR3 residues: CASSSGDSLPYEQYF. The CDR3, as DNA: TGTGCCAGCAGCTCAGGGGACAGTCTTCCCTACGAGCAGTACTTC. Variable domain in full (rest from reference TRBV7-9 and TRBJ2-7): DTGVSQNPRHKITKRGQNVTFRCDPISEHNRLYWYRQTLGQGPEFLTYFQNEAQLEKSRLLSDRFSAERPKGSFSTLEIQRTEQGDSAMYLCASSSGDSLPYEQYFGPGTRLTVT.

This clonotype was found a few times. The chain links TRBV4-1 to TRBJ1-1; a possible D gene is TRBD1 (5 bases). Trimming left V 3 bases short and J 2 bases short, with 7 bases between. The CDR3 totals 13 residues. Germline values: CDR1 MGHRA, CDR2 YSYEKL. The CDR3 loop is CASSHRGNTEAFF. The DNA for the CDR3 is TGCGCCAGCAGCCATAGGGGAAACACTGAAGCTTTCTTT.

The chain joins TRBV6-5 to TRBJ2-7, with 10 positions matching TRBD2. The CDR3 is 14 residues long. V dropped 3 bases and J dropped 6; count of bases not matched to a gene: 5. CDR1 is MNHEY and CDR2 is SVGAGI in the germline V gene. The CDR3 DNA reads TGTGCCAGCAGTTATGCTAGCGGGAGTATCGAGCAGTACTTC. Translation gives CASSYASGSIEQYF.

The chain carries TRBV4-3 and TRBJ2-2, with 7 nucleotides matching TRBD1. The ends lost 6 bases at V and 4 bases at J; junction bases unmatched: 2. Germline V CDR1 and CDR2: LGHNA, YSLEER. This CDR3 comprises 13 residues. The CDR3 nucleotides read TGCGCCAGCAGGAGGGACAGCACCGGGGAGCTGTTTTTT. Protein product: CASRRDSTGELFF.

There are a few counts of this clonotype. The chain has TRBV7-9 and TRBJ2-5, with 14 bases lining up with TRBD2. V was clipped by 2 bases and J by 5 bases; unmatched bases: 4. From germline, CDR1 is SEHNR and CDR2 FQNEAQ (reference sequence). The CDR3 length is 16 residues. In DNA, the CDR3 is TGTGCCAGCAGCTTAATGGGACTAGCGGGAGTTGAGACCCAGTACTTC. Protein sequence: CASSLMGLAGVETQYF.

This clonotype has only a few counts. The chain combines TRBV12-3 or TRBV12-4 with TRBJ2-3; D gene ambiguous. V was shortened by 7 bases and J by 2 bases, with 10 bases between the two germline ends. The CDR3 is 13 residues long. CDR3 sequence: CASTVALTDTQYF. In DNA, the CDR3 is TGTGCCAGCACCGTCGCGCTCACAGATACGCAGTATTTT.